This TCR beta chain was sequenced in a study of blood T cell repertoires in COVID-19. Study in general: The United States, Italy and Spain provided the acute and convalescent COVID-19 samples. Sample material is recorded as cDNA or gDNA derived from T cells, B-cell-depleted T cells, or PBMCs.

V was clipped by 10 bases and J by 3 bases; unmatched bases: 10. Germline CDR1 is MNHNY and CDR2 is SVGAGI (reference sequence). CDR3 length: 15 residues. In the authors' workflow: The authors estimated nucleated cell counts from reference gene primer amplification. The table came from immunoSEQ multiplex PCR; TCRdb's copy has only in-frame clones and leaves some out. V and J calls and clone size are given by that table; D and trimming were obtained from the DNA. The sample comprises 100,000 to 150,000 clones, about 70% of which are singletons, and more than 5.5% rests with the top ten. This clonotype was sampled from a man in his 60s with acute or convalescent COVID-19. The J gene is TRBJ1-4, the V gene TRBV6-6; TRBD1 matches at 8 bases. Sequencing was performed on peripheral blood. The DNA of the CDR3 is TGTGCCACAGGGGGCTCTGGGACAGCTAATGAAAAACTGTTTTTT. As protein: CATGGSGTANEKLFF.